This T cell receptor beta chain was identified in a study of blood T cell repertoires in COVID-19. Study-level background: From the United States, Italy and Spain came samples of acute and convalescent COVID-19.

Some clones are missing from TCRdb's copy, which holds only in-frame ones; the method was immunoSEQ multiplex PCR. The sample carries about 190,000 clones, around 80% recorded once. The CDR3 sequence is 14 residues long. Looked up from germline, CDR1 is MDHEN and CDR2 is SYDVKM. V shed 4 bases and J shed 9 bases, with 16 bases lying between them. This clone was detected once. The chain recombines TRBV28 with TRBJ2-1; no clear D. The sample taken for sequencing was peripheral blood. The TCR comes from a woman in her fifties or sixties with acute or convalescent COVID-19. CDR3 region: CASSSKPVSGEQFF. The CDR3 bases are TGTGCCAGCAGTTCGAAGCCCGTCTCGGGTGAGCAGTTCTTC. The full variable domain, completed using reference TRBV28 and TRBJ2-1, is DVKVTQSSRYLVKRTGEKVFLECVQDMDHENMFWYRQDPGLGLRLIYFSYDVKMKEKGDIPEGYSVSREKKERFSLILESASTNQTSMYLCASSSKPVSGEQFFGPGTRLTVL.